Below, one T cell receptor beta chain is given with its context. The antigen remains undetermined. Using a J-beta primer mix together with a sample-barcoded 5' primer, a second PCR was run for roughly 6 to 12 cycles. All samples yielded 2.5 million or more CDR3-containing paired-end reads. TCRdb processed the 5' RACE reads anew with MiXCR; each CDR3 protein has one entry. The sample includes roughly 900,000 distinct CDR3 sequences, 29% of them seen just once. The record originates from a study of blood T cells in healthy people across ages. Study findings and constraints: What prevented conclusive comparison of naive and antigen-experienced cells was that PBMCs were unsorted.

Ten milliliters of peripheral blood were drawn from each donor into EDTA-treated tubes. The sequence derives from a woman older than 75 in good health. Sequenced material: blood.

The CDR3 nucleotides read TGTGCCACCAGCATGGGGCAGGGAGACACCGGGGAGCTGTTTTTT. It codes for CATSMGQGDTGELFF. V is TRBV15 and J is TRBJ2-2; D could derive from TRBD1 or TRBD2 (5 bases each). Trimming removed 4 bases at V and 3 bases at J, with 12 bases between. CDR1 LNHNV and CDR2 YYDKDF come from the germline V gene (reference sequence). The CDR3 consists of 15 residues.